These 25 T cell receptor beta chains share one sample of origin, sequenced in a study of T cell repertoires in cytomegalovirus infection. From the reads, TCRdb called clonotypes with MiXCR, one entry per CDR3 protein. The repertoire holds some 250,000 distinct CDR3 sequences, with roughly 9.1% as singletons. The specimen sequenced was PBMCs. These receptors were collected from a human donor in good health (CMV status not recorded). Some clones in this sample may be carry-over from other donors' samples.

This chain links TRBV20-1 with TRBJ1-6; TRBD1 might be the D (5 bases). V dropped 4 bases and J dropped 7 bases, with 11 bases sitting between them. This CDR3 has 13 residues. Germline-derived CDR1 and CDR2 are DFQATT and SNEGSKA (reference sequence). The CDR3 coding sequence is TGCAGTGCTACCATGCGGGGGAATTCACCCCTCCACTTT. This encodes CSATMRGNSPLHF.

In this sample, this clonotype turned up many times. The chain's CDR3 is CASRLIQGNEQFF. CDR3 DNA: TGTGCCAGCAGACTAATCCAGGGGAATGAGCAGTTCTTC. The rearrangement uses TRBV7-2 and TRBJ2-1; D is perhaps TRBD1 (6 bases). CDR1 and CDR2 from the germline V gene are SGHTA and FQGNSA. This CDR3 spans 13 amino acids. The germline V and J ends were trimmed by 6 bases and 7 bases, with 13 bases remaining between them.

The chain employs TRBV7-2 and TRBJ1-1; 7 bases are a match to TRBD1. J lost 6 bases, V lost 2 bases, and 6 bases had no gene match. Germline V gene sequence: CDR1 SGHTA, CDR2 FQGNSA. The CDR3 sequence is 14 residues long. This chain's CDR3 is CASSLQGGVSEAFF. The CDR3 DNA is TGTGCCAGCAGCTTACAGGGGGGAGTATCTGAAGCTTTCTTT.

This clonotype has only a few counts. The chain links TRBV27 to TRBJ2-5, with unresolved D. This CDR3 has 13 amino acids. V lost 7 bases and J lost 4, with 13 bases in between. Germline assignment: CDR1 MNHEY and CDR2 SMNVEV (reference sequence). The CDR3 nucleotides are TGTGCCAGCACCGATTACCGAGGAGAGACCCAGTACTTC. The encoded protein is CASTDYRGETQYF.

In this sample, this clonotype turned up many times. CDR3: CASSFIAGKNEQFF. The DNA for the CDR3 is TGTGCCAGCAGCTTCATAGCGGGAAAGAATGAGCAGTTCTTC. The rearrangement links TRBV7-9 to TRBJ2-1; 8 nucleotides match TRBD2. CDR1 is SEHNR, CDR2 FQNEAQ, per germline (reference sequence). The CDR3 length is 14 residues. Trimming removed 3 bases from V and 7 bases from J; junction bases left unmatched: 5.

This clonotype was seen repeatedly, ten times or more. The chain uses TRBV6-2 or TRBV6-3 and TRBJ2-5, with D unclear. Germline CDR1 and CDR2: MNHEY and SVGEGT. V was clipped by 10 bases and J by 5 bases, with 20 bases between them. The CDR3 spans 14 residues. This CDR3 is CATRPDPAKETQYF. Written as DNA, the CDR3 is TGTGCCACCAGGCCGGACCCCGCCAAGGAGACCCAGTACTTC.

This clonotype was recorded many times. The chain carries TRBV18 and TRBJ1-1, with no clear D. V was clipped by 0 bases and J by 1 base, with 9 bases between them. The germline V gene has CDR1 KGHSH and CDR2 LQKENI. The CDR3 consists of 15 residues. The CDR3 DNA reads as TGTGCCAGCTCACCACCCCCAGGCGGGAACACTGAAGCTTTCTTT. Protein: CASSPPPGGNTEAFF.

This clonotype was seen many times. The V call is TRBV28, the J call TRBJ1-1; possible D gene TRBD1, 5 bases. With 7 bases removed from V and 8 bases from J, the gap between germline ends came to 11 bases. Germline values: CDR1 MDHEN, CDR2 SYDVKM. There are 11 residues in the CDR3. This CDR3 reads CASTTGGEAFF. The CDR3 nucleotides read TGTGCCAGCACCACAGGAGGGGAAGCTTTCTTT.

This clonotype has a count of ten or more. The CDR3: CASSLQGGPNTEAFF. The DNA for the CDR3 is TGTGCCAGCAGCCTACAGGGGGGGCCGAACACTGAAGCTTTCTTT. This rearrangement joins TRBV7-3 to TRBJ1-1, with 8 bases that match TRBD1. Losses at the gene ends were 5 bases for V and 1 base for J; bases not matched to a gene: 6. Germline V gene lookup returns CDR1 SGHTA and CDR2 FQGTGA. CDR3 length equals 15 residues.

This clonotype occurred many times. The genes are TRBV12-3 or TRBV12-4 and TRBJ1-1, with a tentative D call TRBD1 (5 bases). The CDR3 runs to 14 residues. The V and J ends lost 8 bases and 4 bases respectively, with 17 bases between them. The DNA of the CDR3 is TGTGCCAGCGGCTCAGGGATGAGAAGCACTGAAGCTTTCTTT. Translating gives CASGSGMRSTEAFF.

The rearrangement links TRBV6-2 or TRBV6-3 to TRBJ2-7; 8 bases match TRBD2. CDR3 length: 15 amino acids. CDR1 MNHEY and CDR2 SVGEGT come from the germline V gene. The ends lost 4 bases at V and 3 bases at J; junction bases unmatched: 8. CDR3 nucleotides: TGTGCCAGCAGTTCGAGTTTAGCGGGGAACTACGAGCAGTACTTC. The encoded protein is CASSSSLAGNYEQYF.

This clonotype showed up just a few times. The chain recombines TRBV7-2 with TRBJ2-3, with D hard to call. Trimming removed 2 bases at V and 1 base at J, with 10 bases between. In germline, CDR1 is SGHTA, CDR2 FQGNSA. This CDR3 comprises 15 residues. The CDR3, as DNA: TGTGCCAGCAGCTTAAACGGCGCAGGCACAGATACGCAGTATTTT. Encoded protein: CASSLNGAGTDTQYF.

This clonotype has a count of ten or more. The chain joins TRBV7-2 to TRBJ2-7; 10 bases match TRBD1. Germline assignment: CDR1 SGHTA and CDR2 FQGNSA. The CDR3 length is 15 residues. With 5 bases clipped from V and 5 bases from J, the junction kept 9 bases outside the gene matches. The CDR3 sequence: CASSPRGTGVHEQYF. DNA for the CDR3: TGTGCCAGCAGCCCAAGGGGGACAGGGGTCCACGAGCAGTACTTC.

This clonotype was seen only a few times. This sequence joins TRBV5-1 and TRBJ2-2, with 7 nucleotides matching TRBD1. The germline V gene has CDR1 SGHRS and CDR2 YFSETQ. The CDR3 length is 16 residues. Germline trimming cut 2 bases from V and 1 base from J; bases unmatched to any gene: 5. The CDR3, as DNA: TGCGCCAGCAGCTTACAGACAGGGAAGAACACCGGGGAGCTGTTTTTT. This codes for CASSLQTGKNTGELFF.

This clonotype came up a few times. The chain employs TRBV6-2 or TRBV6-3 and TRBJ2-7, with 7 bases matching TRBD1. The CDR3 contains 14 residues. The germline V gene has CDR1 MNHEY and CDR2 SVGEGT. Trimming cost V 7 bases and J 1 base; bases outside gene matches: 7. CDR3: CASKPGQTSYEQYF. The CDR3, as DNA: TGTGCCAGCAAACCGGGACAGACATCCTACGAGCAGTACTTC.

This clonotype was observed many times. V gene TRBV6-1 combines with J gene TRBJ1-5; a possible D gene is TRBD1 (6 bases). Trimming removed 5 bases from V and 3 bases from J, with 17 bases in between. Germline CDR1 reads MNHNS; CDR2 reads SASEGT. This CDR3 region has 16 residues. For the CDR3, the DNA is TGTGCCAGCAGTCCCTTGACAGGAAGAAACAATCAGCCCCAGCATTTT. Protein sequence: CASSPLTGRNNQPQHF.

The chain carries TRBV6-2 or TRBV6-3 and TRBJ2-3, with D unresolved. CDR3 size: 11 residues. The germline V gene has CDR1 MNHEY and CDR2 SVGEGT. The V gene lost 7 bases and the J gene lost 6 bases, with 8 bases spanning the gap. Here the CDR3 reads CASTELDTQYF. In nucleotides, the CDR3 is TGTGCCAGCACGGAGTTGGATACGCAGTATTTT.

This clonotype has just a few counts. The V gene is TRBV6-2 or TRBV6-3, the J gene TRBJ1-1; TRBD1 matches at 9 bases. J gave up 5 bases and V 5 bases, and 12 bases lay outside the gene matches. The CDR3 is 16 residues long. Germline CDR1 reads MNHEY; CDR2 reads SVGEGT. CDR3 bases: TGTGCCAGCAGTCCTAGAGGGACAGGGAGCGGGACTGAAGCTTTCTTT. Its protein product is CASSPRGTGSGTEAFF.

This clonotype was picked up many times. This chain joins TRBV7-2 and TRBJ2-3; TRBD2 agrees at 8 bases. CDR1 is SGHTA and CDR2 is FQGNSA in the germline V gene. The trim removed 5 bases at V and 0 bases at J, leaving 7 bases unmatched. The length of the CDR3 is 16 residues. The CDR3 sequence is CASSRGGSSSTDTQYF. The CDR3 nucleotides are TGTGCCAGCAGCCGGGGGGGATCATCTAGCACAGATACGCAGTATTTT. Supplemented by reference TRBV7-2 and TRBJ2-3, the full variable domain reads GAGVSQSPSNKVTEKGKDVELRCDPISGHTALYWYRQSLGQGLEFLIYFQGNSAPDKSGLPSDRFSAERTGGSVSTLTIQRTQQEDSAVYLCASSRGGSSSTDTQYFGPGTRLTVL.

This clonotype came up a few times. CDR3 coding DNA: TGCAGCGTTGAACGGGGGGCCGCTTCTGGCTACACCTTC. Amino acid sequence: CSVERGAASGYTF. The V gene is TRBV29-1, the J gene TRBJ1-2, with D perhaps matching TRBD1 (6 bases). The CDR3 covers 13 residues. Germline V gene sequence: CDR1 SQVTM, CDR2 ANQGSEA. V lost 2 bases and J lost 7, with 14 bases in between.

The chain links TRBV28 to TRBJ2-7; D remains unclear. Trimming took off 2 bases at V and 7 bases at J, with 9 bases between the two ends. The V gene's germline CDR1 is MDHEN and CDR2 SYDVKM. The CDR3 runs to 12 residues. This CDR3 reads CASSLQLGEQYF. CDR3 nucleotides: TGTGCCAGCAGTTTACAGTTGGGTGAGCAGTACTTC.

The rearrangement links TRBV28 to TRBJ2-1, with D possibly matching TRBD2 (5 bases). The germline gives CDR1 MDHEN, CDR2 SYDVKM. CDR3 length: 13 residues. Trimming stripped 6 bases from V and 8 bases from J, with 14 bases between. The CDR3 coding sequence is TGTGCCAGCAGACGCGGTGGGCGGGATGAGCAGTTCTTC. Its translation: CASRRGGRDEQFF.

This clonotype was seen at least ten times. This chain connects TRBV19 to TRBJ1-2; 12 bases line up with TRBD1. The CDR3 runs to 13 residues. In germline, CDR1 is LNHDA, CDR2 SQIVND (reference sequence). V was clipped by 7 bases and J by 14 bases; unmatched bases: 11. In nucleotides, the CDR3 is TGTGCCAGTACCAGAGGGACAGGGGGCGAAGGGACCTTC. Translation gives CASTRGTGGEGTF.

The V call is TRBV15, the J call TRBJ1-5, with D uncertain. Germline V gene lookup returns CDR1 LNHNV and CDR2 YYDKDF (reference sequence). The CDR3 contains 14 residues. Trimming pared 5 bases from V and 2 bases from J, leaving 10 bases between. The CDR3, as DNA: TGTGCCACCAGCTGGAGCCTGGGCAATCAGCCCCAGCATTTT. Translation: CATSWSLGNQPQHF.

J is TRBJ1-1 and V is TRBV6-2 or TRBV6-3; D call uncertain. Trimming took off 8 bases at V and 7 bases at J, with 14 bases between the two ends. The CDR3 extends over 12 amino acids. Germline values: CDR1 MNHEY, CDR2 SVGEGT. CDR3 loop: CASLLEAGEAFF. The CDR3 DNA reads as TGTGCCAGCCTTCTAGAGGCTGGTGAAGCTTTCTTT.